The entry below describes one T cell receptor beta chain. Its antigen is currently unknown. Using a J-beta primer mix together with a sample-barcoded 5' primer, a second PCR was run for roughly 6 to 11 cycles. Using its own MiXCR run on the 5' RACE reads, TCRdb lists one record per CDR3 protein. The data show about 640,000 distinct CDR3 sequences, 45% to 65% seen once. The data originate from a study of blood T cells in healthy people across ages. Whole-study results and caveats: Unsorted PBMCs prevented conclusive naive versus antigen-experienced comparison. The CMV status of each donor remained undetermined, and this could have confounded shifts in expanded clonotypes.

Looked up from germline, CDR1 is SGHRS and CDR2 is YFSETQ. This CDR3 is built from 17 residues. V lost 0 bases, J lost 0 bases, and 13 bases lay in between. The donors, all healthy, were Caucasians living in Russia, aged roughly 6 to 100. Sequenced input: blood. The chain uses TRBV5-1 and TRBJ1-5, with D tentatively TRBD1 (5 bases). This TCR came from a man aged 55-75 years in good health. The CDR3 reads CASSLGKGIASNQPQHF. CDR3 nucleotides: TGCGCCAGCAGCTTGGGCAAGGGGATAGCTAGCAATCAGCCCCAGCATTTT. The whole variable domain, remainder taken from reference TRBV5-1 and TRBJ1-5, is KAGVTQTPRYLIKTRGQQVTLSCSPISGHRSVSWYQQTPGQGLQFLFEYFSETQRNKGNFPGRFSGRQFSNSRSEMNVSTLELGDSALYLCASSLGKGIASNQPQHFGDGTRLSIL.